This TCR beta chain was recorded in a study of control samples from healthy donors and cancer patients (dated by TCRdb to 2018 to 2020). Worth noting for this clone: There is no known antigen for this receptor. Base qualities are missing; no much larger clone stands one base away.

The junction shows trimming of 7 bases on V and 0 bases on J, plus 13 bases between the germline ends. There are 15 amino acids in the CDR3, from cysteine to phenylalanine inclusive. Only the CDR3 region is kept as DNA, spanning 45 bases read in frame from base 1. CDR1 is given as LNHDA and CDR2 as SQIVND, both from the germline V gene (reference sequence). Libraries were constructed by the immunoSEQ multiplex PCR assay. TCRdb mirrors the immuneACCESS table, restricted to in-frame sequences. Some clones are absent from its copies; in checked studies, under half trace to an unresolved V gene, and the reason for the others is unknown. This sample lists 45,000 to 60,000 clones; roughly 94% were detected once. The ten biggest clones cover 3.5% to 4.5% of the sample.

Sequenced sample: blood. The TCR sequence derives from a man aged 30 to 45 in good health. This chain joins TRBV19 to TRBJ1-5, with the D gene too uncertain to name. The nucleotide sequence is given as TGTGCCAGTAATGTCGGACTCTTTAGCAATCAGCCCCAGCATTTT. Its product reads: CASNVGLFSNQPQHF.